This T cell receptor beta chain was recorded in a study of T cells in localized non-small cell lung cancer. Some clones are missing from TCRdb's copy, which holds only in-frame ones; the method was immunoSEQ multiplex PCR. Here the sample spans about 59,000 clones, roughly 89% being singletons. The CDR3 loop spans 15 amino acids. Between the trimmed V and J ends, which lost 5 bases and 4 bases, there was a span of 15 bases. Germline V lookup: CDR1 MNHEY, CDR2 SMNVEV (reference sequence). This specimen was peripheral blood, taken before any cancer treatment. The chain couples TRBV27 to TRBJ1-5, with D maybe TRBD1 (5 bases). This clonotype was sampled from a man aged 40 to 70 with stage I squamous cell lung carcinoma. The CDR3 loop reads CASSLNWGGNQPQHF. The CDR3 nucleotides read TGTGCCAGCAGTCTTAATTGGGGGGGAAATCAGCCCCAGCATTTT.